A single sample gave rise to the 17 T cell receptor beta chains below, sequenced in a study of Ad26.COV2.S vaccination and SARS-CoV-2 variants. The data were produced by immunoSEQ multiplex PCR, yet TCRdb's version contains in-frame clones alone and is incomplete. Of about 400,000 clones in the sample, approximately 90% were seen once. Treatment of the sample: 15 to 20 received Ad26.COV2.S at low or high dose, single or two shots; about 5 received placebo; per-sample allocation not given. Each sample was drawn 63 days after the first injection (of vaccine or placebo). Sequencing used peripheral blood, obtained in a trial of Ad26.COV2.S vaccine versus placebo. The source of these receptors is a person between 18 and 59 years old who received the Ad26.COV2.S COVID-19 vaccine or a placebo.

Points on this clone: This sample includes further DNA sequences coding for the same CDR3. CDR3 residues: CASSLSATNEKLFF. In nucleotides, the CDR3 is TGCGCCAGCAGCTTGAGTGCAACTAATGAAAAACTGTTTTTT. This sequence joins TRBV5-1 and TRBJ1-4; D remains ambiguous. The CDR3 sequence is 14 residues long. With 1 base removed from V and 0 bases from J, the gap between germline ends came to 4 bases. The germline CDR1 and CDR2 sequences are SGHRS and YFSETQ.

The chain recombines TRBV5-1 with TRBJ1-2; D is perhaps TRBD1 (6 bases). The CDR3 spans 12 residues. Trimming took off 4 bases at V and 4 bases at J, with 8 bases between the two ends. Germline V gene sequence: CDR1 SGHRS, CDR2 YFSETQ. The CDR3 protein is CASSAGVYGYTF. The CDR3 bases are TGCGCCAGCAGCGCAGGGGTCTATGGCTACACCTTC. The entire variable domain, with the rest obtained from reference TRBV5-1 and TRBJ1-2, is as follows: KAGVTQTPRYLIKTRGQQVTLSCSPISGHRSVSWYQQTPGQGLQFLFEYFSETQRNKGNFPGRFSGRQFSNSRSEMNVSTLELGDSALYLCASSAGVYGYTFGSGTRLTVV.

The rearrangement uses TRBV5-1 and TRBJ2-7; D remains unclear. The CDR3 has 14 residues. The ends were cut back, 0 bases at V and 3 bases at J, with 10 bases in the middle. The germline CDR1 and CDR2 sequences are SGHRS and YFSETQ. The CDR3 DNA reads as TGCGCCAGCAGCTTGGCGTCCGTCAACTACGAGCAGTACTTC. It yields the protein CASSLASVNYEQYF.

The table lists this clone with a count of one. The chain uses TRBV12-3 or TRBV12-4 and TRBJ1-6, with D hard to call. The CDR3 extends over 13 amino acids. V was trimmed by 7 bases and J by 11 bases, leaving 15 bases between them. The CDR3 sequence is CASKAPGVPPLHF. Written as DNA, the CDR3 is TGTGCCAGCAAAGCCCCAGGCGTTCCACCCCTCCACTTT.

The chain couples TRBV14 to TRBJ1-6; 9 bases line up with TRBD1. There are 16 residues in the CDR3. The ends lost 1 base at V and 7 bases at J; junction bases unmatched: 5. CDR1 and CDR2 (germline): SGHDN, FVKESK. CDR3 DNA sequence: TGTGCCAGCAGCCAAGGCGGGACAGGGATAAATTCACCCCTCCACTTT. It codes for CASSQGGTGINSPLHF.

The rearrangement joins TRBV6-4 to TRBJ1-6; 11 nucleotides align to TRBD1. The CDR3 is made up of 14 amino acids. Germline CDR1 is MRHNA and CDR2 is SNTAGT. Losses at the gene ends were 3 bases for V and 10 bases for J; bases not matched to a gene: 2. The CDR3 protein is CASSEGQGVSPLHF. CDR3 DNA: TGTGCCAGCAGTGAGGGACAGGGGGTATCACCCCTCCACTTT.

The V and J genes are TRBV4-1 and TRBJ1-6; TRBD1 might be the D (5 bases). Germline loops: CDR1 MGHRA, CDR2 YSYEKL. The CDR3 consists of 17 residues. Trimming left V 0 bases short and J 2 bases short, with 11 bases between. The CDR3 DNA reads as TGCGCCAGCAGCCAAGATCGGGGGGGGACCTATAATTCACCCCTCCACTTT. Its translation: CASSQDRGGTYNSPLHF.

The chain links TRBV14 to TRBJ1-1; D gene ambiguous. The V and J ends lost 0 bases and 10 bases respectively, with 15 bases between them. Germline-derived CDR1 and CDR2 are SGHDN and FVKESK. The CDR3 sequence is 14 residues long. CDR3 amino acids: CASSQDQRAIRAFF. The CDR3 DNA reads TGTGCCAGCAGCCAAGATCAAAGGGCTATCAGAGCTTTCTTT.

This clone showed up just once. The chain has TRBV29-1 and TRBJ1-2, with TRBD1 as a possible D gene (6 bases). Deletions cut 0 bases from V and 4 bases from J, with 15 bases between. The V gene's germline CDR1 is SQVTM and CDR2 ANQGSEA. The CDR3 consists of 15 residues. CDR3 sequence reads: CSVEETEQGAYGYTF. Written as DNA, the CDR3 is TGCAGCGTTGAAGAGACGGAACAGGGCGCCTATGGCTACACCTTC. The complete variable domain, with remaining parts taken from reference TRBV29-1 and TRBJ1-2, reads SAVISQKPSRDICQRGTSLTIQCQVDSQVTMMFWYRQQPGQSLTLIATANQGSEATYESGFVIDKFPISRPNLTFSTLTVSNMSPEDSSIYLCSVEETEQGAYGYTFGSGTRLTVV.

V is TRBV2 and J is TRBJ2-7; D is unresolved. The V end was cut by 2 bases, the J end by 6 bases, with 14 bases between. The CDR3 length is 14 residues. Germline V gene data show CDR1 as SNHLY and CDR2 as FYNNEI. This CDR3 reads CASSESSPSGEQYF. The CDR3 nucleotides read TGTGCCAGCAGTGAATCCTCACCCAGTGGCGAGCAGTACTTC.

The chain uses TRBV3-1 (or the pseudogene TRBV3-2) and TRBJ2-2; D possibly corresponds to TRBD1 (5 bases). The CDR3 sequence is 15 residues long. Trimming pared 0 bases from V and 1 base from J, leaving 6 bases between. The germline gives CDR1 LGHDT, CDR2 YNNKEL (reference sequence). CDR3 coding DNA: TGTGCCAGCAGCCAAGACGGACAGAACACCGGGGAGCTGTTTTTT. Residues: CASSQDGQNTGELFF.

V gene TRBV2 combines with J gene TRBJ1-5, with D unclear. The CDR3 consists of 13 residues. Germline CDR1 is SNHLY and CDR2 is FYNNEI. V was clipped by 7 bases and J by 2 bases, with 9 bases between them. This CDR3 is CASKGGGNQPQHF. DNA for the CDR3: TGTGCCAGCAAGGGCGGGGGCAATCAGCCCCAGCATTTT.

Only one count was recorded for this clone. The chain recombines TRBV19 with TRBJ1-5, with D possibly matching TRBD1 (5 bases). V was trimmed by 4 bases and J by 7 bases, leaving 11 bases between them. The germline CDR1 and CDR2 sequences are LNHDA and SQIVND (reference sequence). The CDR3 is 13 residues long. The CDR3 spells CASSTRPGQPQHF. Written as DNA, the CDR3 is TGTGCCAGTAGTACGCGTCCAGGGCAGCCCCAGCATTTT.

J is TRBJ1-2 and V is TRBV19; D not certain. From germline, CDR1 is LNHDA and CDR2 SQIVND (reference sequence). The V gene lost 7 bases and the J gene lost 5 bases, with 8 bases spanning the gap. This CDR3 is 11 amino acids long. The chain's CDR3 is CASTGVYGYTF. The CDR3 region has the DNA TGTGCCAGTACGGGCGTATATGGCTACACCTTC.

The chain joins TRBV4-1 to TRBJ2-3; D uncertain. Between the trimmed V and J ends, which lost 4 bases and 2 bases, there was a span of 7 bases. The germline V gene encodes CDR1 MGHRA and CDR2 YSYEKL. CDR3 length: 13 amino acids. The CDR3 nucleotides read TGCGCCAGCAGCCGGTCTCCCACAGATACGCAGTATTTT. This sequence encodes CASSRSPTDTQYF.

The chain carries TRBV7-9 and TRBJ2-7, with TRBD2 as a possible D gene (6 bases). Trimming left V 5 bases short and J 6 bases short, with 14 bases between. This CDR3 is 13 amino acids long. From germline, CDR1 is SEHNR and CDR2 FQNEAQ (reference sequence). The CDR3 sequence is CASSLMEGPEQYF. The CDR3 DNA sequence: TGTGCCAGCAGCCTTATGGAGGGGCCCGAGCAGTACTTC.

V is TRBV11-2 and J is TRBJ1-2; D gene unclear. The CDR3 spans 16 residues. The germline gives CDR1 SGHAT, CDR2 FQNNGV. V was cut by 8 bases and J by 0 bases, with 19 bases left in between. The CDR3 loop reads CASRPLAGLTNYGYTF. CDR3 sequence (DNA): TGTGCCAGCCGCCCTCTCGCGGGATTAACTAACTATGGCTACACCTTC.